These T cell receptor beta chains were read from a single sample in a study of T cell responses to AZD1222 COVID-19 vaccine. Some clones are missing from TCRdb's copy, which holds only in-frame ones; the method was immunoSEQ multiplex PCR. This sample carries about 150,000 clones, 91% of them seen once, and the ten largest clones take roughly 5%. The source was peripheral blood, collected on day 0 of AZD1222 vaccination. These receptors originate from an adult in good health. Both conserved end residues are part of each CDR3. D genes are given only for firm matches. Clone size is given for some rows only: seen once, a few or many times, or a class if the clone is expanded.

.	TRBJ1-6	.	TRBV6-1	CASIPDSSNSPLHF	TGTGCCAGCATCCCGGACAGCTCCAATTCACCCCTCCACTTT
.	TRBJ2-3	TRBD2	TRBV18	CASSPPGSTSGTTDTQYF	TGTGCCAGCTCACCACCCGGGTCCACTAGCGGGACCACAGATACGCAGTATTTT
.	TRBJ1-1	.	TRBV28	CASSLGSIPEAFF	TGTGCCAGCAGTTTAGGGTCCATCCCTGAAGCTTTCTTT
.	TRBJ2-1	TRBD2	TRBV19	CASSIGGRAAFF	TGTGCCAGTAGTATAGGCGGGAGGGCCGCGTTCTTC
.	TRBJ1-2	.	TRBV10-2	CASSDTGDYGYTF	TGCGCCAGCAGTGATACCGGTGACTATGGCTACACCTTC
.	TRBJ2-1	.	TRBV15	CATSKRTVSSYNEQFF	TGTGCCACCAGCAAGCGGACGGTTAGCTCCTACAATGAGCAGTTCTTC
.	TRBJ2-7	TRBD1	TRBV5-4	CASSRSGTGGSEQYF	TGTGCCAGCAGCCGTTCCGGGACAGGGGGCAGCGAGCAGTACTTC
once	TRBJ2-5	TRBD2	TRBV7-6	CASSLASLAGVRETQYF	TGTGCCAGCAGCTTAGCGTCGCTAGCGGGAGTGCGAGAGACCCAGTACTTC
.	TRBJ2-6	.	TRBV5-6	CASSQQGSGANVLTF	TGTGCCAGCAGCCAACAGGGTTCTGGGGCCAACGTCCTGACTTTC
.	TRBJ2-3	TRBD2	TRBV7-3	CASSPLAGPTDTQYF	TGTGCCAGCAGCCCCTTAGCGGGACCCACAGATACGCAGTATTTT
.	TRBJ1-2	.	TRBV30	CAWTREPVYYGYTF	TGTGCCTGGACAAGAGAACCGGTTTACTATGGCTACACCTTC
.	TRBJ1-6	.	TRBV4-1	CASSPGTVNNSPLHF	TGCGCCAGCAGCCCCGGGACTGTTAATAATTCACCCCTCCACTTT
.	TRBJ2-2	TRBD2	TRBV4-2	CASSRGTSGTTNTGELFF	TGTGCCAGCAGCCGCGGGACTAGCGGGACTACGAACACCGGGGAGCTGTTTTTT
.	TRBJ2-1	TRBD2	TRBV28	CASTPPRAGVKEQFF	TGTGCCAGCACCCCACCGAGGGCGGGAGTGAAGGAGCAGTTCTTC
.	TRBJ2-2	.	TRBV3-1/TRBV3-2	CASSQGNRGGSTGELFF	TGTGCCAGCAGCCAAGGGAATAGGGGGGGGAGCACCGGGGAGCTGTTTTTT
once	TRBJ1-1	.	TRBV4-2	CASSQDPAGNTEAFF	TGTGCCAGCAGCCAAGATCCGGCAGGGAACACTGAAGCTTTCTTT
once	TRBJ1-1	.	TRBV5-6	CASSSWGDTEAFF	TGTGCCAGCAGCTCCTGGGGGGACACTGAAGCTTTCTTT
.	TRBJ1-3	.	TRBV3-1/TRBV3-2	CASSPGAGYGNTIYF	TGTGCCAGCAGCCCCGGGGCGGGGTACGGAAACACCATATATTTT
.	TRBJ2-7	TRBD2	TRBV4-1	CASSQAGLATEQYF	TGCGCCAGCAGCCAAGCAGGACTAGCGACCGAGCAGTACTTC
.	TRBJ1-2	.	TRBV6-5	CASSPGTVNYGYTF	TGTGCCAGCAGCCCCGGGACCGTCAACTATGGCTACACCTTC
.	TRBJ1-4	.	TRBV10-3	CAISQGSTNEKLFF	TGTGCCATCAGTCAGGGGTCAACTAATGAAAAACTGTTTTTT
.	TRBJ2-1	TRBD2	TRBV28	CASSLNGDGRLWGNEQFF	TGTGCCAGCAGTTTAAACGGGGACGGGAGGCTGTGGGGCAATGAGCAGTTCTTC
once	TRBJ2-3	.	TRBV28	CASRGIDTQYF	TGTGCCAGCCGGGGTATAGATACGCAGTATTTT
.	TRBJ2-1	.	TRBV7-9	CASSLSGTSEEQFF	TGTGCCAGCAGCCTTTCCGGGACTTCTGAGGAGCAGTTCTTC